This T cell receptor beta chain is drawn from a study of immune cell composition in non-small cell lung cancer. Study context: Most cases were lung adenocarcinoma or squamous cell carcinoma.

Normal lung was taken at the farthest possible site, at least 3 cm from tumour. Whole-study results and caveats: Clones >0.5% enriched in tumour were rarer in adenocarcinoma (approximately 33%) than squamous (about 80%).

Method: immunoSEQ multiplex PCR; TCRdb's copy keeps in-frame clones and lacks some. The data hold 3,500 or so clones, with around 79% observed a single time. About this clone itself: Its antigen remains unidentified.

This sequence originates from a human donor with non-small cell lung cancer. Sequenced material: non-adjacent lung tissue.

The CDR3: CASSLGRNYEQYF. CDR3 sequence (DNA): TGTGCCAGCAGCTTGGGCAGAAACTACGAGCAGTACTTC. The rearrangement joins TRBV5-6 to TRBJ2-7; no reliable D call. Germline loops: CDR1 SGHDT, CDR2 YYEEEE. This CDR3 is built from 13 residues. Trimming left V 0 bases short and J 3 bases short, with 7 bases between. The full variable domain, with the rest looked up from reference TRBV5-6 and TRBJ2-7, is DAGVTQSPTHLIKTRGQQVTLRCSPKSGHDTVSWYQQALGQGPQFIFQYYEEEERQRGNFPDRFSGHQFPNYSSELNVNALLLGDSALYLCASSLGRNYEQYFGPGTRLTVT.